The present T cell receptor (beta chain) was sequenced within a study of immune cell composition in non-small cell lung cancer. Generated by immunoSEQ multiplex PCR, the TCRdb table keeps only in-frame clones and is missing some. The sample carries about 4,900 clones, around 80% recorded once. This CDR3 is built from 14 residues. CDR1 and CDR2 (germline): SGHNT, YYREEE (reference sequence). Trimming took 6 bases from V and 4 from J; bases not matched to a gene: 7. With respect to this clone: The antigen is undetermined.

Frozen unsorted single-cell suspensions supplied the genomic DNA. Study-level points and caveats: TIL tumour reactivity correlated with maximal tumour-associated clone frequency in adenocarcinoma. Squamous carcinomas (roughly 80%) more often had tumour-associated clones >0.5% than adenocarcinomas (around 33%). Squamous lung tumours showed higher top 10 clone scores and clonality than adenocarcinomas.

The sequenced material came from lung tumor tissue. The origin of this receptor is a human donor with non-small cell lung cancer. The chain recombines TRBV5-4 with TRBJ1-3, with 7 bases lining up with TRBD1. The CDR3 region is CASKTGESGNTIYF. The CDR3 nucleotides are TGTGCCAGCAAAACAGGGGAATCAGGAAACACCATATATTTT.